The entry below gives a single TCR beta chain sequence along with its context. Losses at the gene ends were 8 bases for V and 2 bases for J; bases not matched to a gene: 4. Germline V CDR1 and CDR2: MNHEY, SVGEGT. This CDR3 has 14 amino acids. TCRdb fed the RT-PCR reads into MiXCR, producing one record per CDR3 protein. The sample shows hundreds of thousands of distinct CDR3 sequences, more than 13% of them seen only once. This sequence joins TRBV6-2 or TRBV6-3 and TRBJ2-2, with 8 bases identical to TRBD1. The sample taken for sequencing was memory CD4+ T cells from blood. The clonotype was recovered from a female donor in good health, serving as a healthy control. The CDR3 region has the DNA TGTGCCAGCCTGGACAGGGAAAACACCGGGGAGCTGTTTTTT. It codes for CASLDRENTGELFF.